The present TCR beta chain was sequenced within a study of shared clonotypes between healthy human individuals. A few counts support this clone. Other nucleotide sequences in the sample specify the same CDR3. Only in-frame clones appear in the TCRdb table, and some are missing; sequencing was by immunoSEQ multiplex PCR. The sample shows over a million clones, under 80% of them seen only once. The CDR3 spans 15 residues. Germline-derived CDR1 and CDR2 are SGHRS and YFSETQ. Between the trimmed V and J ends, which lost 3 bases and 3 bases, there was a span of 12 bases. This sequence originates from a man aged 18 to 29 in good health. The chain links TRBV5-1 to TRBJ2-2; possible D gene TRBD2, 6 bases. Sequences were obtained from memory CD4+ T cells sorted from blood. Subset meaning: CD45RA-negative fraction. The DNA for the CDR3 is TGCGCCAGCAGCTCCCCGGGACTTTACACCGGGGAGCTGTTTTTT. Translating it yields CASSSPGLYTGELFF.